The clone carrying this TCR beta chain was counted only a few times. The repertoire was sequenced with immunoSEQ multiplex PCR; TCRdb's copy has only in-frame clones and lacks some. The repertoire holds about 1.5 million clones, with roughly 96% as singletons. The sample belongs to a study of shared clonotypes between healthy human individuals. CDR3 length equals 14 residues. CDR1 is GTSNPN and CDR2 is SVGIG in the germline V gene (reference sequence). The germline V and J ends were trimmed by 3 bases and 3 bases, with 15 bases remaining between them. The chain carries TRBV30 and TRBJ2-7; D is perhaps TRBD2 (5 bases). The sequenced material came from naive CD4+ T cells sorted from blood. Subset indicated: CD45RA+ positively selected. This TCR was sampled from a man aged 30 to 45 in good health. The CDR3 coding sequence is TGTGCCTGGAGCTGGGGAGAGAAGAACTACGAGCAGTACTTC. Its translation is CAWSWGEKNYEQYF.